A single TCR beta chain is shown here with its context. Method: immunoSEQ multiplex PCR; TCRdb's copy keeps in-frame clones and lacks some. Of a few hundred thousand clones in the sample, approximately 85% were seen once. This sample is drawn from a study of blood T cell repertoires in COVID-19. Sequenced sample: PBMCs or T cells enriched from blood (not recorded which). This receptor was obtained from a man aged 30-40 years who had recovered from COVID-19.

For the CDR3, the DNA is TGCGCCAGCAGCTTGGGACAGGGGGCAATAGATGGCTACACCTTC. Translating it yields CASSLGQGAIDGYTF. This chain connects TRBV5-1 to TRBJ1-2; 10 bases agree with TRBD1. V trimming: 0 bases; J trimming: 6 bases; junction bases outside the gene matches: 5. Germline V lookup: CDR1 SGHRS, CDR2 YFSETQ. The CDR3 runs to 15 residues.